This T cell receptor beta chain was sequenced for a study of OX40 agonist ivuxolimab in advanced cancers. The wider study: Ivuxolimab, an agonistic anti-OX40 (CD134) antibody, was given to patients. From about 23 to 85 years was the age range, with a mean of around 56 years, and roughly 80% were male.

On this clone: Its antigen is currently unknown.

Data came from immunoSEQ multiplex PCR; TCRdb stores just in-frame clones and leaves some out. Of roughly 53,000 clones detected, about 88% appear once; the ten largest clones hold approximately 1.6%. From germline, CDR1 is MDHEN and CDR2 SYDVKM. V lost 8 bases and J lost 6, with 15 bases in between. The CDR3 covers 13 residues. Whole-study findings and limits: Expanded clones were, on average, more numerous among CD8+ T cells than CD4+. Dosing at 0.1 to 3.0 mg/kg was accompanied by clonal expansion of CD4+ and CD8+ blood T cells by week 6.

The gene calls are TRBV28 and TRBJ2-3, with D perhaps being TRBD1 or TRBD2 (5 bases each). Source: CD4+ or CD8+ T cells sorted from blood, taken in a trial of the OX40 agonist ivuxolimab. The origin of this receptor is an adult with an advanced solid tumor such as melanoma, head and neck, liver or kidney cancer. The CDR3 nucleotides are TGTGCCAGCCTCGGGGCCGAACTGGATACGCAGTATTTT. Protein product: CASLGAELDTQYF. Combining the CDR3 with reference TRBV28 and TRBJ2-3 gives the whole variable domain DVKVTQSSRYLVKRTGEKVFLECVQDMDHENMFWYRQDPGLGLRLIYFSYDVKMKEKGDIPEGYSVSREKKERFSLILESASTNQTSMYLCASLGAELDTQYFGPGTRLTVL.